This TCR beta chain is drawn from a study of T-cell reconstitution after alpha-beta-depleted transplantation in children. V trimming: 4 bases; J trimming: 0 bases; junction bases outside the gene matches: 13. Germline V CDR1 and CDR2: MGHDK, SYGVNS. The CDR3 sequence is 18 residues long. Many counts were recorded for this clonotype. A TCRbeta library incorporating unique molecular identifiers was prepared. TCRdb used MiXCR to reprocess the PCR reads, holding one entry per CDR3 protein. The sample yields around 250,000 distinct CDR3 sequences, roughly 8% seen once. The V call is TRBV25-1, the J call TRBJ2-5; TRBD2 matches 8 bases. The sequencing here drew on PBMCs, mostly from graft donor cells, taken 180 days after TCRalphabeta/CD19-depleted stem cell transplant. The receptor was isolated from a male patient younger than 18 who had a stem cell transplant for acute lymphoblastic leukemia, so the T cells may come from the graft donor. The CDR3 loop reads CASSVPRGGLPYQETQYF. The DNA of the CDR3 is TGTGCCAGCAGTGTTCCGCGCGGGGGGCTCCCGTACCAAGAGACCCAGTACTTC.